Below, 23 T cell receptor beta chains from the same sample are listed, as sequenced in a study of blood T cell repertoires in COVID-19. Method: immunoSEQ multiplex PCR; TCRdb's copy keeps in-frame clones and lacks some. Found here are 150,000 to 200,000 clones, more than 65% of them singletons; the top ten hold approximately 15%. The specimen was peripheral blood. The receptors stem from a woman of 80 years or more with acute or convalescent COVID-19.

The chain combines TRBV29-1 with TRBJ1-2; 8 nucleotides match TRBD1. The V and J ends lost 3 bases and 7 bases, in that order; junction bases with no gene match: 16. The CDR3 has 16 amino acids. Germline V gene data show CDR1 as SQVTM and CDR2 as ANQGSEA. CDR3 protein: CSVDDINRGQVAGYTF. For the CDR3, the DNA is TGCAGCGTTGACGATATAAACCGGGGACAGGTAGCTGGCTACACCTTC.

The chain has TRBV4-1 and TRBJ2-5, with a possible D match to TRBD1 (6 bases). Trimming left V 4 bases short and J 4 bases short, with 10 bases between. CDR3 size: 13 residues. Germline CDR1 MGHRA, CDR2 YSYEKL. CDR3 in DNA: TGCGCCAGCAGCCCGGGACACTCAGAGACCCAGTACTTC. This sequence encodes CASSPGHSETQYF.

This sequence joins TRBV7-9 and TRBJ1-1; D unresolved. This CDR3 is 15 amino acids long. Trimming stripped 1 base from V and 0 bases from J, with 9 bases between. Germline V gene data show CDR1 as SEHNR and CDR2 as FQNEAQ (reference sequence). The CDR3, as DNA: TGTGCCAGCAGCTTAGTGGCGGGTATGAACACTGAAGCTTTCTTT. Protein sequence: CASSLVAGMNTEAFF.

The chain is built from TRBV18 and TRBJ2-7; 9 nucleotides align to TRBD2. From germline, CDR1 is KGHSH and CDR2 LQKENI. The V gene end was trimmed by 5 bases and the J gene end by 2 bases; junction bases not matched to a gene: 4. The CDR3 totals 14 residues. The chain's CDR3 is CASSVAGAPYEQYF. The CDR3 DNA is TGTGCCAGCTCAGTAGCGGGAGCCCCCTACGAGCAGTACTTC.

This clone was observed a few times. The V and J genes are TRBV5-1 and TRBJ1-1; 10 nucleotides align to TRBD1. The V and J ends lost 2 bases and 11 bases, in that order; junction bases with no gene match: 6. The CDR3 is 13 amino acids. The germline CDR1 and CDR2 sequences are SGHRS and YFSETQ. Here the CDR3 DNA reads TGCGCCAGCAGCTTTGTTGGGACAGGGGAGGCTTTCTTT. Protein product: CASSFVGTGEAFF. Filled out from reference TRBV5-1 and TRBJ1-1, the complete variable domain reads KAGVTQTPRYLIKTRGQQVTLSCSPISGHRSVSWYQQTPGQGLQFLFEYFSETQRNKGNFPGRFSGRQFSNSRSEMNVSTLELGDSALYLCASSFVGTGEAFFGQGTRLTVV.

The CDR3 region is CASSGRNSPLHF. The CDR3, as DNA: TGTGCCAGCAGTGGCAGGAATTCACCCCTCCACTTT. The chain has TRBV2 and TRBJ1-6; no firm D call. The germline gives CDR1 SNHLY, CDR2 FYNNEI. The CDR3 has 12 amino acids. V was cut by 4 bases and J by 7 bases, with 5 bases left in between. Supplemented by reference TRBV2 and TRBJ1-6, the full variable domain reads EPEVTQTPSHQVTQMGQEVILRCVPISNHLYFYWYRQILGQKVEFLVSFYNNEISEKSEIFDDQFSVERPDGSNFTLKIRSTKLEDSAMYFCASSGRNSPLHFGNGTRLTVT.

This chain links TRBV4-1 with TRBJ1-3, with TRBD1 identical over 7 bases. The CDR3 length is 16 residues. Per the germline V gene, CDR1 is MGHRA and CDR2 is YSYEKL. V lost 2 bases, J lost 8 bases, and 12 bases stayed unmatched. The CDR3 region is CASSQPGQRYSHTIYF. In DNA, the CDR3 is TGCGCCAGCAGCCAACCGGGACAGCGTTATTCTCACACCATATATTTT.

The chain couples TRBV2 to TRBJ2-7, with a tentative D call TRBD1 (6 bases). V dropped 4 bases and J dropped 6 bases, with 10 bases sitting between them. The germline gives CDR1 SNHLY, CDR2 FYNNEI. This CDR3 has 12 residues. CDR3 sequence reads: CASSGDTLEQYF. In DNA form, the CDR3 reads TGTGCCAGCAGTGGGGACACTCTCGAGCAGTACTTC.

This sequence joins TRBV27 and TRBJ2-1; the D gene is possibly TRBD2 (5 bases). The CDR3 loop spans 15 amino acids. The germline V gene has CDR1 MNHEY and CDR2 SMNVEV (reference sequence). Trimming removed 5 bases from V and 9 bases from J, with 20 bases in between. CDR3 in amino acids: CASSTKAATRPEQFF. CDR3 bases: TGTGCCAGCAGTACCAAAGCGGCCACGCGCCCTGAGCAGTTCTTC.

The chain recombines TRBV28 with TRBJ2-1, with 7 positions matching TRBD2. Germline trimming cut 2 bases from V and 2 bases from J; bases unmatched to any gene: 6. Germline assignment: CDR1 MDHEN and CDR2 SYDVKM. The CDR3 sequence is 16 residues long. The CDR3, as DNA: TGTGCCAGCAGTTTAGAGGCGGGAGTGGCCTACAATGAGCAGTTCTTC. It translates to CASSLEAGVAYNEQFF.

This clone has a single count. V gene TRBV30 combines with J gene TRBJ1-2; D uncertain. V gave up 0 bases and J gave up 7 bases, with 12 bases separating them. The CDR3 covers 13 residues. CDR1 is GTSNPN, CDR2 SVGIG, per germline (reference sequence). The CDR3 DNA reads TGTGCCTGGAGTGTGGGCCTTGGGAGTGGCTACACCTTC. Its translation is CAWSVGLGSGYTF.

The V and J genes are TRBV5-5 and TRBJ1-1; D not certain. Trimming shortened V by 4 bases and J by 8 bases, and 15 bases separated the two germline ends. There are 13 residues in the CDR3. Germline V lookup: CDR1 SGHKS, CDR2 YYEKEE (reference sequence). CDR3 DNA: TGTGCCAGCAGCCCCCCTGAGGGCCGGGAAGCTTTCTTT. Amino acids: CASSPPEGREAFF.

The chain uses TRBV5-1 and TRBJ1-2; TRBD1 is a possible D gene (5 bases). The germline V gene encodes CDR1 SGHRS and CDR2 YFSETQ. The CDR3 consists of 13 residues. Trimming took 6 bases from V and 2 from J, leaving 11 bases between them. The CDR3 DNA reads TGCGCCAGCACCCATGGGGGGAACTATGGCTACACCTTC. This codes for CASTHGGNYGYTF.

The V call is TRBV5-1, the J call TRBJ2-7; D remains ambiguous. Germline loops: CDR1 SGHRS, CDR2 YFSETQ. The CDR3 loop spans 13 amino acids. Trimming shortened V by 4 bases and J by 7 bases, and 15 bases separated the two germline ends. The CDR3 here is CASSLYPEMEQYF. Written as DNA, the CDR3 is TGCGCCAGCAGCCTTTACCCGGAGATGGAGCAGTACTTC.

The rearrangement joins TRBV28 to TRBJ2-7, with 13 bases that match TRBD2. Germline V gene lookup returns CDR1 MDHEN and CDR2 SYDVKM. The trim removed 5 bases at V and 5 bases at J, leaving 3 bases unmatched. CDR3 size: 14 residues. The CDR3 here is CASSIGTSGNEQYF. The CDR3, as DNA: TGTGCCAGCAGTATCGGGACTAGCGGGAACGAGCAGTACTTC.

The rearrangement links TRBV19 to TRBJ1-2; the match to TRBD1 covers 8 bases. Germline V CDR1 and CDR2: LNHDA, SQIVND (reference sequence). V was clipped by 6 bases and J by 4 bases; unmatched bases: 10. This CDR3 is built from 15 residues. DNA of the CDR3: TGTGCCAGTAGCAAACAGACAGGGGTTATCTATGGCTACACCTTC. Its protein product is CASSKQTGVIYGYTF.

This chain joins TRBV5-4 and TRBJ1-2; the D is unclear. V shed 2 bases and J shed 3 bases, with 8 bases lying between them. This CDR3 contains 13 residues. The germline CDR1 and CDR2 sequences are SGHNT and YYREEE (reference sequence). DNA of the CDR3: TGTGCCAGCAGCTTCGGGTCTGACTATGGCTACACCTTC. This sequence encodes CASSFGSDYGYTF.

The gene calls are TRBV7-9 and TRBJ2-2; a possible D gene is TRBD2 (6 bases). The germline gives CDR1 SEHNR, CDR2 FQNEAQ (reference sequence). The CDR3 is 14 residues long. Trimming left V 4 bases short and J 5 bases short, with 11 bases between. The CDR3 DNA sequence: TGTGCCAGCAGCTCTCTAGCGATTACCGGGGAGCTGTTTTTT. Translating it yields CASSSLAITGELFF.

The chain links TRBV27 to TRBJ1-2; weak D call: TRBD1 (5 bases). Germline assignment: CDR1 MNHEY and CDR2 SMNVEV (reference sequence). V gave up 1 base and J gave up 2 bases, with 11 bases separating them. CDR3 size: 15 residues. Here the CDR3 reads CASSLLGHPNYGYTF. CDR3 in DNA: TGTGCCAGCAGTTTATTAGGACACCCGAACTATGGCTACACCTTC.

The CDR3, as DNA: TGTGCCAGCTCAACCGTCGACAGGCGGACGCAAGAAAAACTGTTTTTT. This translates into CASSTVDRRTQEKLFF. The chain recombines TRBV18 with TRBJ1-4; TRBD1 might be the D (6 bases). Trimming cost V 5 bases and J 8 bases, with 21 bases left between them. The CDR3 extends over 16 amino acids. Per the germline V gene, CDR1 is KGHSH and CDR2 is LQKENI. Full variable domain (missing parts from reference TRBV18 and TRBJ1-4): NAGVMQNPRHLVRRRGQEARLRCSPMKGHSHVYWYRQLPEEGLKFMVYLQKENIIDESGMPKERFSAEFPKEGPSILRIQQVVRGDSAAYFCASSTVDRRTQEKLFFGSGTQLSVL.

The chain joins TRBV12-2 to TRBJ2-3; the D call in the table, TRBD1, was not verified against the DNA. TRBV12-2 is a recognized pseudogene. This CDR3 comprises 18 residues. This chain's CDR3 is CASRSRDRTDRSTDTQYF. CDR3 in DNA: TGTGCAAGTCGCTCGAGGGACCGGACAGACCGTAGCACAGATACGCAGTATTTT.

V gene TRBV7-9 combines with J gene TRBJ2-5; D perhaps matches TRBD2 (5 bases). This CDR3 has 14 amino acids. In germline, CDR1 is SEHNR, CDR2 FQNEAQ (reference sequence). Trimming left V 3 bases short and J 5 bases short, with 13 bases between. The CDR3 spells CASSFSQGGETQYF. The CDR3 nucleotides read TGTGCCAGCAGCTTTTCCCAAGGCGGGGAGACCCAGTACTTC.

The chain uses TRBV5-5 and TRBJ2-2; D might be TRBD2 (7 bases). The V gene lost 3 bases and the J gene lost 4 bases, with 19 bases spanning the gap. Germline values: CDR1 SGHKS, CDR2 YYEKEE (reference sequence). CDR3 size: 17 residues. CDR3 nucleotides: TGTGCCAGCAGCTCCAGCGGGGTCCGGGGGCCCACCGGGGAGCTGTTTTTT. This codes for CASSSSGVRGPTGELFF.